This T cell receptor beta chain appears in the sequencing data of a study of blood T cell repertoires in COVID-19. Study details: COVID-19 samples, acute and convalescent, were from the United States, Italy and Spain.

Germline assignment: CDR1 SQVTM and CDR2 ANQGSEA. V lost 3 bases and J lost 6, with 15 bases in between. The CDR3 sequence is 14 residues long. Authors' processing steps: Estimation of nucleated cell counts relied on the amplification of reference gene primers. Libraries were prepared by immunoSEQ multiplex PCR; TCRdb keeps only in-frame clonotypes and omits some of them. D and trimming were read from the DNA, whereas the V and J calls and clone size are those reported in that table. The table has roughly 20,000 clones, around nine tenths seen once. This TCR was recovered from a human donor with active COVID-19. The donor label of this sample is uncertain. Material: peripheral blood. V usage is TRBV29-1 and J usage is TRBJ2-1; a weak D match, TRBD2 (5 bases). The DNA for the CDR3 is TGCAGCGTTGACCTAGCATGGTCAGCCAATGAGCAGTTCTTC. Residues: CSVDLAWSANEQFF.